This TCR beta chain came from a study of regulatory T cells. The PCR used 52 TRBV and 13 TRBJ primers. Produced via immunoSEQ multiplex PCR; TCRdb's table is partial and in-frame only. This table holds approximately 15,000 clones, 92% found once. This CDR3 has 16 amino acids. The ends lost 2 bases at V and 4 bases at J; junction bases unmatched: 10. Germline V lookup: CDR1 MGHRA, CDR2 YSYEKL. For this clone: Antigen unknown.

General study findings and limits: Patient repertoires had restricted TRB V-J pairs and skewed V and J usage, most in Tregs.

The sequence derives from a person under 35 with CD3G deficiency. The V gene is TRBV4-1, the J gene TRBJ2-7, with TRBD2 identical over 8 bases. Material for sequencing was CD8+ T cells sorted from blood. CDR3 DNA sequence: TGCGCCAGCAGCCAAACGTGGGGACTAGGGCGATACGAGCAGTACTTC. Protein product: CASSQTWGLGRYEQYF.